The 2 T cell receptor beta chains below all came from one sample that was sequenced in a study of OX40 agonist ivuxolimab in advanced cancers. Here immunoSEQ multiplex PCR was the method, and the copy in TCRdb shows in-frame clones only, minus some. The sample carries roughly 66,000 clones, around 83% recorded once. This specimen consisted of CD4+ or CD8+ T cells sorted from blood, obtained in a trial of the OX40 agonist ivuxolimab. The source of these receptors is an adult with an advanced solid tumor such as melanoma, head and neck, liver or kidney cancer.

The rearrangement joins TRBV7-8 to TRBJ2-5; D not resolved. Trimming removed 0 bases from V and 1 base from J, with 12 bases in between. The CDR3 is made up of 16 amino acids. Germline CDR1 reads SGHVS; CDR2 reads FQNEAQ. This CDR3 is CASSLAGRQIQETQYF. CDR3 sequence (DNA): TGTGCCAGCAGCTTAGCGGGTCGGCAGATCCAAGAGACCCAGTACTTC.

V gene TRBV27 combines with J gene TRBJ2-7; 9 bases line up with TRBD2. This CDR3 is 15 amino acids long. V shed 6 bases, J shed 2 bases, and the junction held 8 bases outside the gene matches. Germline CDR1 is MNHEY and CDR2 is SMNVEV (reference sequence). CDR3 nucleotides: TGTGCCAGCAGGGGGACTAGCTCCGTCCCCTACGAGCAGTACTTC. Its translation: CASRGTSSVPYEQYF.